The clone carrying this T cell receptor (delta chain) was detected only a few times. The protein TCRdb lists belongs to a much larger clone and differs from this DNA's translation at residue 12, which points to a read error; the protein shown is made from the DNA. TCRdb made new clone calls on the RT-PCR reads using CATT. The sample shows over 2,000 delta-chain clones, approximately 32% of them seen only once. This sample was included in a study of gamma-delta T cells after stem cell transplantation. The trim removed 0 bases at V and 0 bases at J, leaving 15 bases unmatched. CDR3 size: 19 residues. Germline V gives CDR1 GEAIGNYY, CDR2 EKD.

The TCR was taken from a human donor. It is not recorded whose cells these are; they may come from a transplant donor. The source material was gamma-delta T cells. The genes are TRDV2 and TRDJ1; TRDD3 matches 7 bases. Written as DNA, the CDR3 is TGTGCCTGTGACACCGTGGGTGGGGGACCTCAGGTGTACACCGATAAACTCATCTTT. Translating it yields CACDTVGGGPQVYTDKLIF.